Presented here are 24 T cell receptor beta chains from one specimen sequenced in a study of CD4 T cells in relation to SARS-CoV-2 and coronaviruses listed by TCRdb under 2021. Preparation of the library involved the immunoSEQ multiplex PCR assay. TCRdb's version of the immuneACCESS table is confined to in-frame rearrangements and falls short of the full clone set. An unresolved V gene accounts for under half of the shortfall where checked; the remainder is of unknown origin. In this sample the table shows some 16,000 clones, around 82% of which occur a single time. The ten most abundant clones make up more than 7.5% of the sample. Antigen specificity for these receptors is unknown. CD4+ T cells from unexposed donors were collected before the COVID-19 pandemic (2011-2018). After 10 to 11 days of culture, CD4+ T cells were isolated with the EasySep CD4+ T cell isolation kit. Sequenced input: CD4+ T cells from PBMCs, cultured in vitro. These receptors all stem from a human donor in good health.

The chain joins TRBV5-6 to TRBJ2-1; 12 bases are a match to TRBD2. The CDR3 runs 19 residues. V lost 4 bases and J lost 5; bases outside the gene matches: 16. CDR1 is SGHDT and CDR2 is YYEEEE in the germline V gene. Here the CDR3 DNA reads TGTGCCAGCAGCGCCTCCTTGGGGACTAGCGGGCTTCTTCACAATGAGCAGTTCTTC. Its translation is CASSASLGTSGLLHNEQFF. Full variable domain (outside the CDR3, taken from reference TRBV5-6 and TRBJ2-1): DAGVTQSPTHLIKTRGQQVTLRCSPKSGHDTVSWYQQALGQGPQFIFQYYEEEERQRGNFPDRFSGHQFPNYSSELNVNALLLGDSALYLCASSASLGTSGLLHNEQFFGPGTRLTVL.

The rearrangement links TRBV6-6 to TRBJ2-7; TRBD1 matches at 9 bases. After removal of 6 bases from V and 0 bases from J, the junction contained 9 bases not matched to a gene. The CDR3 spans 16 residues. From germline, CDR1 is MNHNY and CDR2 SVGAGI (reference sequence). This CDR3 reads CASREPGQGSSYEQYF. As DNA, the CDR3 is TGTGCCAGCAGGGAACCGGGACAGGGATCCTCCTACGAGCAGTACTTC.

This chain joins TRBV4-2 and TRBJ2-5; the D gene could be TRBD1 or TRBD2 (5 bases each). Deletions cut 4 bases from V and 7 bases from J, with 22 bases between. In germline, CDR1 is LGHNA, CDR2 YNFKEQ. The CDR3 runs to 16 residues. CDR3 amino acids: CASSLDSAESRGTQYF. The DNA of the CDR3 is TGTGCCAGCAGCCTAGATTCCGCGGAGTCGAGGGGGACCCAGTACTTC.

The chain has TRBV6-6 and TRBJ1-2; D gene uncertain. This CDR3 is built from 13 residues. Germline CDR1 is MNHNY and CDR2 is SVGAGI (reference sequence). V lost 6 bases, J lost 0 bases, and 8 bases lay in between. This CDR3 reads CASSDQANYGYTF. DNA for the CDR3: TGTGCCAGCAGCGACCAAGCTAACTATGGCTACACCTTC.

In its sample, this clone was seen once. This rearrangement joins TRBV11-1 to TRBJ2-1; D not resolved. V was trimmed by 1 base and J by 10 bases, leaving 14 bases between them. The germline V gene encodes CDR1 SGHAT and CDR2 FQDESV (reference sequence). This CDR3 has 14 residues. Here the CDR3 reads CASSLGQLIMEQFF. The CDR3 DNA sequence: TGTGCCAGCAGCTTAGGTCAGCTAATAATGGAGCAGTTCTTC.

This clone was observed a few times. V and J are TRBV11-2 and TRBJ2-7; tentatively, D is TRBD1 (5 bases). CDR1 is SGHAT, CDR2 FQNNGV, per germline. V lost 5 bases and J 5 bases, leaving 10 bases between the germline ends. This CDR3 is 12 amino acids long. The CDR3 nucleotides are TGTGCCAGCAGCACCAGGGTCCACGAGCAGTACTTC. Its translation is CASSTRVHEQYF.

J is TRBJ1-2 and V is TRBV3-1 (or the pseudogene TRBV3-2); unclear D gene. CDR3 size: 13 residues. V was clipped by 3 bases and J by 6 bases, with 11 bases between them. Germline assignment: CDR1 LGHDT and CDR2 YNNKEL (reference sequence). CDR3: CASSQGSDNGYTF. The DNA of the CDR3 is TGTGCCAGCAGCCAGGGGTCCGATAATGGCTACACCTTC.

V gene TRBV30 combines with J gene TRBJ1-2, with TRBD1 as a possible D gene (5 bases). Trimming cost V 3 bases and J 4 bases, with 9 bases left between them. CDR1 GTSNPN and CDR2 SVGIG come from the germline V gene (reference sequence). The CDR3 sequence is 12 residues long. The CDR3, as DNA: TGTGCCTGGAGCTCCGGGGCCTATGGCTACACCTTC. It codes for CAWSSGAYGYTF.

This clone showed up just a few times. V gene TRBV3-1 (or the pseudogene TRBV3-2) combines with J gene TRBJ1-3; 7 nucleotides align to TRBD1. With V trimmed by 4 bases and J by 5 bases, 2 bases remained unmatched. Germline lookup yields CDR1 LGHDT and CDR2 YNNKEL (reference sequence). The CDR3 covers 13 residues. The chain's CDR3 is CASSLQGRNTIYF. Here the CDR3 DNA reads TGTGCCAGCAGCCTACAGGGGCGAAACACCATATATTTT.

The genes are TRBV27 and TRBJ2-3, with 9 positions matching TRBD2. After removal of 4 bases from V and 4 bases from J, the junction contained 3 bases not matched to a gene. From germline, CDR1 is MNHEY and CDR2 SMNVEV (reference sequence). This CDR3 region has 14 residues. In nucleotides, the CDR3 is TGTGCCAGCAGTTCTAGCGGGAACGCAGATACGCAGTATTTT. The encoded protein is CASSSSGNADTQYF.

The chain links TRBV7-6 to TRBJ1-4; no firm D call. Looked up from germline, CDR1 is SGHVS and CDR2 is FNYEAQ. The CDR3 length is 16 residues. V gave up 1 base and J gave up 0 bases, with 9 bases separating them. The CDR3 spells CASSLDRAATNEKLFF. CDR3 sequence (DNA): TGTGCCAGCAGCTTAGACCGGGCGGCAACTAATGAAAAACTGTTTTTT.

A single count supports this clone. The rearrangement uses TRBV6-5 and TRBJ2-6; weak D call: TRBD1 (6 bases). The CDR3 covers 15 residues. V lost 6 bases, J lost 9 bases, and 18 bases lay in between. The V gene's germline CDR1 is MNHEY and CDR2 SVGAGI. The CDR3: CASRVNRVGLNVLTF. CDR3 in DNA: TGTGCCAGCAGGGTGAACAGGGTTGGACTCAACGTCCTGACTTTC.

V usage is TRBV7-2 and J usage is TRBJ1-6; 7 positions agree with TRBD1. V gave up 6 bases and J gave up 8 bases; unmatched junction bases: 10. The CDR3 sequence is 15 residues long. The germline gives CDR1 SGHTA, CDR2 FQGNSA. CDR3 in amino acids: CASRLGTAVDSPLHF. The CDR3 nucleotides are TGTGCCAGCAGGCTTGGGACAGCGGTCGATTCACCCCTCCACTTT. Variable domain in full (rest from reference TRBV7-2 and TRBJ1-6): GAGVSQSPSNKVTEKGKDVELRCDPISGHTALYWYRQSLGQGLEFLIYFQGNSAPDKSGLPSDRFSAERTGGSVSTLTIQRTQQEDSAVYLCASRLGTAVDSPLHFGNGTRLTVT.

V is TRBV12-3 or TRBV12-4 and J is TRBJ2-3; D gene ambiguous. Trimming left V 5 bases short and J 0 bases short, with 3 bases between. The CDR3 has 12 residues. The CDR3 DNA reads TGTGCCAGCAGTCGCAGCACAGATACGCAGTATTTT. Its translation: CASSRSTDTQYF.

This rearrangement joins TRBV7-2 to TRBJ2-1; no reliable D call. The V gene's germline CDR1 is SGHTA and CDR2 FQGNSA. V lost 3 bases and J 8 bases, leaving 14 bases between the germline ends. This CDR3 contains 14 residues. Written as DNA, the CDR3 is TGTGCCAGCAGCTTTAGAAATAGCATCTATGAGCAGTTCTTC. The encoded protein is CASSFRNSIYEQFF.

This clone has more than one count but fewer than ten. The genes are TRBV6-1 and TRBJ1-2, with D unresolved. V gave up 10 bases and J gave up 3 bases, with 9 bases separating them. Germline CDR1 MNHNS, CDR2 SASEGT. This CDR3 comprises 11 residues. For the CDR3, the DNA is TGTGCCACCCGGTTAGACTATGGCTACACCTTC. Its translation: CATRLDYGYTF.

This clone appeared a few times. CDR3 sequence reads: CASSLGGTDYGYTF. Written as DNA, the CDR3 is TGTGCCAGCAGCTTGGGGGGGACGGATTATGGCTACACCTTC. The chain links TRBV7-3 to TRBJ1-2; D might be TRBD1 (5 bases). Trimming left V 3 bases short and J 5 bases short, with 13 bases between. This CDR3 has 14 residues. Per the germline V gene, CDR1 is SGHTA and CDR2 is FQGTGA.

The CDR3 DNA follows: TGTGCCAGCTCACAAACAAACTCTGGGGCCAACGTCCTGACTTTC. This gives the protein CASSQTNSGANVLTF. The genes are TRBV18 and TRBJ2-6; D ambiguous. V lost 4 bases and J lost 0, with 7 bases in between. Germline V lookup: CDR1 KGHSH, CDR2 LQKENI. This CDR3 has 15 amino acids.

This rearrangement joins TRBV5-1 to TRBJ1-2, with D possibly being TRBD1 (6 bases). The germline V gene has CDR1 SGHRS and CDR2 YFSETQ. The ends were cut back, 0 bases at V and 8 bases at J, with 11 bases in the middle. The CDR3 is 13 amino acids. The CDR3 DNA sequence: TGCGCCAGCAGCTTGGGTCAGGGGATAGGCTACACCTTC. Its translation is CASSLGQGIGYTF.

J is TRBJ1-4 and V is TRBV2, with D uncertain. Trimming took off 7 bases at V and 4 bases at J, with 10 bases between the two ends. Germline V CDR1 and CDR2: SNHLY, FYNNEI. The CDR3 is 13 residues long. DNA of the CDR3: TGTGCCAGCACAGTAGGTCTTAATGAAAAACTGTTTTTT. It encodes CASTVGLNEKLFF.

The chain uses TRBV21-1 and TRBJ1-5; no check of the table's D call, TRBD1, against the DNA was made. TRBV21-1 is a pseudogene. The CDR3 has 17 residues. CDR3 amino acids: CASSKIRTENSNQPQHF. The DNA of the CDR3 is TGTGCCAGCAGCAAAATTCGGACAGAAAATAGCAATCAGCCCCAGCATTTT.

In this sample, this clone turned up a few times. The chain's CDR3 is CAWSVTVSSGNTIYF. CDR3 sequence (DNA): TGTGCCTGGAGTGTTACGGTTAGCTCTGGAAACACCATATATTTT. V and J are TRBV30 and TRBJ1-3; D not certain. Germline values: CDR1 GTSNPN, CDR2 SVGIG (reference sequence). The CDR3 totals 15 residues. The V end lost 0 bases, the J end lost 0 bases, and 9 bases lay between the germline ends.

The V and J genes are TRBV18 and TRBJ1-6, with D perhaps TRBD1 (5 bases). V shed 1 base and J shed 6 bases, with 13 bases lying between them. CDR1 KGHSH and CDR2 LQKENI come from the germline V gene. This CDR3 has 16 residues. The CDR3 sequence: CASSPRMGRINSPLHF. In nucleotides, the CDR3 is TGTGCCAGCTCACCACGTATGGGACGGATTAATTCACCCCTCCACTTT.

The chain links TRBV5-1 to TRBJ1-3, with 8 bases lining up with TRBD1. Germline values: CDR1 SGHRS, CDR2 YFSETQ. V lost 4 bases to trimming and J lost 3 bases; unmatched junction nucleotides: 9. This CDR3 has 16 residues. This CDR3 is CASSAGQESRGNTIYF. CDR3 sequence (DNA): TGCGCCAGCAGCGCGGGACAGGAGAGCCGTGGAAACACCATATATTTT.